This entry features one T cell receptor beta chain sequence. V was cut by 2 bases and J by 10 bases, with 12 bases left in between. The CDR3 is 13 amino acids. Germline CDR1 PRHDT, CDR2 FYEKMQ (reference sequence). The sample is drawn from a study of T cell changes during pregnancy in multiple sclerosis. Sequencing was performed with immunoSEQ multiplex PCR; in TCRdb, only in-frame clones are kept and a portion is missing. The sample carries about 49,000 clones, 95% recorded once. Sample: CD8+ T cells from peripheral blood mononuclear cells, taken in the first trimester of pregnancy. The chain has TRBV13 and TRBJ2-1; D is ambiguous. The TCR originated in a female donor with multiple sclerosis, enrolled in a pregnancy study. CDR3 nucleotides: TGTGCCAGCAGCTTACCCCTGCGGCCGGAGCAGTTCTTC. Protein product: CASSLPLRPEQFF.